This TCR beta chain was recovered during a study of cytomegalovirus exposure and HLA in healthy donors. The study, taken as a whole, reports: Altogether, 160 or so TCR beta chains were recorded as cytomegalovirus-associated. In an earlier analysis, most TCR beta V segments were productive about 87% or about 30% of the time.

The donors gave bone marrow, and they were healthy. PCR was performed using 60 Vbeta and 13 Jbeta primers. Assay used: immunoSEQ multiplex PCR; TCRdb lists only in-frame clones, some missing. The data show around 160,000 clones, with about 80% seen just once and less than 15% held by the top ten. As to this clone: Its antigen is undetermined.

CDR1 and CDR2 (germline): MNHEY, SVGAGI. Trimming left V 8 bases short and J 4 bases short, with 17 bases between. This CDR3 has 14 amino acids. This clonotype originated in a middle-aged man in good health and CMV-seropositive. The sequenced sample consisted of PBMCs. The chain joins TRBV6-5 to TRBJ1-2; D possibly corresponds to TRBD1 (6 bases). CDR3 loop: CASLEDSMTYGYTF. The CDR3 coding sequence is TGTGCCAGCCTGGAGGACAGCATGACCTATGGCTACACCTTC.